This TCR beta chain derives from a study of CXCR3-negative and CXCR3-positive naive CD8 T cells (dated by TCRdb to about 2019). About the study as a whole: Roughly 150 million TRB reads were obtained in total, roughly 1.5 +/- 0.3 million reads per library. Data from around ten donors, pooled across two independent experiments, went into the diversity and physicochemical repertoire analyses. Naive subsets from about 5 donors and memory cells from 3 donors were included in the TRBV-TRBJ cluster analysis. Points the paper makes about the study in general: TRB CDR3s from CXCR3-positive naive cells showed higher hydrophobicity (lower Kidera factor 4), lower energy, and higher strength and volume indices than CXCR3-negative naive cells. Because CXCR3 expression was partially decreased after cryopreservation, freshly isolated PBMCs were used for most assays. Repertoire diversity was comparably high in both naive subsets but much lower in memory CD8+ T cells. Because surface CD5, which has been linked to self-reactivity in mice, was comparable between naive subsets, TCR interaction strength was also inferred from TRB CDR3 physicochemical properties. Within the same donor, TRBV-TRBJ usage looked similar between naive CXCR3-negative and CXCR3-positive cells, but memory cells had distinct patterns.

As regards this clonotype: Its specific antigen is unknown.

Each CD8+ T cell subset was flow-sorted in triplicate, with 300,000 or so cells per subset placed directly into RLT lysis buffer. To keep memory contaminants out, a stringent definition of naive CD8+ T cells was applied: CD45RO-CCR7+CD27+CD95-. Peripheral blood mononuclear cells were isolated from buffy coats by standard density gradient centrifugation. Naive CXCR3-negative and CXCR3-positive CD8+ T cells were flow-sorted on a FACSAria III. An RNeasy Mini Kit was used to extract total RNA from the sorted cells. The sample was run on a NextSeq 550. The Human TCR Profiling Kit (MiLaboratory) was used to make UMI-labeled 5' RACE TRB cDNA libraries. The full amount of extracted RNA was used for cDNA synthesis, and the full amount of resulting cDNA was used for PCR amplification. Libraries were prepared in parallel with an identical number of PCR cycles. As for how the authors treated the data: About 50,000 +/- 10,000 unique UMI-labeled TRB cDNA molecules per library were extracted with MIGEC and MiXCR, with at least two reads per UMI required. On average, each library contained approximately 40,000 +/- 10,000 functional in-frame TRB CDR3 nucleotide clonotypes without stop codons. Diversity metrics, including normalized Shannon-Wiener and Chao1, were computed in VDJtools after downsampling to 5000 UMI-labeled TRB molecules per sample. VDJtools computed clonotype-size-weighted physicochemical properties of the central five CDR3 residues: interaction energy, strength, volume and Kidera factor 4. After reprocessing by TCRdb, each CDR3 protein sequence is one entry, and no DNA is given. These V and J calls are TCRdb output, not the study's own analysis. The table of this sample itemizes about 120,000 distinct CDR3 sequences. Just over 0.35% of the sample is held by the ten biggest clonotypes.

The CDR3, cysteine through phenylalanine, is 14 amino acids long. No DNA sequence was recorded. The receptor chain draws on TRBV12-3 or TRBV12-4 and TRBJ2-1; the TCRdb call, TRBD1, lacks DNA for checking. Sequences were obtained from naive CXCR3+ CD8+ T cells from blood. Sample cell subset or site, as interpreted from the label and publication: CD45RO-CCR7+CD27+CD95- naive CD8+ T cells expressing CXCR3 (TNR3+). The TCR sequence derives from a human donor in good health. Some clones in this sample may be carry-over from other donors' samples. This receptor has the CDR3 CASSFPGTYNEQFF.